In its sample, the clone carrying this T cell receptor beta chain was seen once. In the original processing: For nucleated cells, counts were estimated from reference gene primer amplification. Clones were sequenced by immunoSEQ multiplex PCR, and TCRdb holds only the in-frame ones, with some missing. V, J and clone size were drawn from that table, and D and trimming were deduced from the DNA. The sample contains around 60,000 clones, just over 85% of which appear only once. The data were taken from a study of blood T cell repertoires in COVID-19. At the level of the study: The origin of the acute and convalescent COVID-19 samples was the United States, Italy and Spain. T cells, B-cell-depleted T cells, or PBMCs provided the cDNA or gDNA that served as material.

The V end lost 3 bases, the J end lost 0 bases, and 8 bases lay between the germline ends. This CDR3 is built from 15 residues. From germline, CDR1 is SGHAT and CDR2 FQDESV (reference sequence). This chain joins TRBV11-1 and TRBJ2-2; D gene unclear. This TCR was recovered from a woman aged 80 or over with acute or convalescent COVID-19. Input material: peripheral blood. The CDR3 sequence is CASSFVAPNTGELFF. The CDR3 bases are TGTGCCAGCAGCTTCGTAGCCCCGAACACCGGGGAGCTGTTTTTT.